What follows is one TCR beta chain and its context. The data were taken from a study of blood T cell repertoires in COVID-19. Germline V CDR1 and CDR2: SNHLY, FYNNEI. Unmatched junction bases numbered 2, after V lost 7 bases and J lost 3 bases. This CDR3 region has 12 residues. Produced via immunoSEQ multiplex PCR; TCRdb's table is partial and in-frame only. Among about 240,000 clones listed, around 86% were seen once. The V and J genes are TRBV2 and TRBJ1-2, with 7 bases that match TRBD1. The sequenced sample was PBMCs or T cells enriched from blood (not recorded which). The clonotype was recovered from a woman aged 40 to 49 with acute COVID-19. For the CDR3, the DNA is TGTGCCAGCACACAGGGGTACTATGGCTACACCTTC. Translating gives CASTQGYYGYTF.